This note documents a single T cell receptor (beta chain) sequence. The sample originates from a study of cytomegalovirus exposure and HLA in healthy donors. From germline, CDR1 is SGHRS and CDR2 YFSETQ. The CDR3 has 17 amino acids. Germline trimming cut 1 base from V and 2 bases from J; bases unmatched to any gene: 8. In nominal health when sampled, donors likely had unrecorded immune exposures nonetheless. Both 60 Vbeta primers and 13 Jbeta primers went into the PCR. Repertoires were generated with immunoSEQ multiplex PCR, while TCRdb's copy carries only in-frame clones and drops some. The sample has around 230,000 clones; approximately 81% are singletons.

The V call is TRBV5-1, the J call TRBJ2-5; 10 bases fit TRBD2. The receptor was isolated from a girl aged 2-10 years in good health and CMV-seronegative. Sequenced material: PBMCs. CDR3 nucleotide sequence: TGCGCCAGCAGCTTGTTAGTTGGACTAGCGGTACAAGAGACCCAGTACTTC. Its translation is CASSLLVGLAVQETQYF.